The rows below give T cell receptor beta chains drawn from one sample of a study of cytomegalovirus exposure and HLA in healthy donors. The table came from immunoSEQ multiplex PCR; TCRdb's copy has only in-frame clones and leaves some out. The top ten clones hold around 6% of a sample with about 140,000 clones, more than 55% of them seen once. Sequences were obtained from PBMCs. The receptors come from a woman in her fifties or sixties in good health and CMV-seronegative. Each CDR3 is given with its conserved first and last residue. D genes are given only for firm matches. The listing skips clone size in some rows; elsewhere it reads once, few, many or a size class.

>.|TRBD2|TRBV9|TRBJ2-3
CASSVASGRASDTQYF
TGTGCCAGCAGCGTAGCGAGCGGGAGGGCTTCAGATACGCAGTATTTT
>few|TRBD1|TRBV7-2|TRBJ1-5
CASSLGTGFNQPQHF
TGTGCCAGCAGCCTCGGGACAGGGTTCAATCAGCCCCAGCATTTT
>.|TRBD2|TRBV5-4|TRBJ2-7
CASSLSSGITYEQYF
TGTGCCAGCAGCTTATCTAGCGGGATAACCTACGAGCAGTACTTC
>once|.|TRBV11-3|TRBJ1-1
CASSLLPNTEAFF
TGTGCCAGCAGCCTCCTCCCGAACACTGAAGCTTTCTTT
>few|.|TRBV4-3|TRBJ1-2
CASSQVAGGYGYTF
TGCGCCAGCAGCCAAGTCGCGGGGGGCTATGGCTACACCTTC
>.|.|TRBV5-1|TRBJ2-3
CASSLAGREATQYF
TGCGCCAGCAGCTTGGCTGGCCGAGAAGCGACGCAGTATTTT
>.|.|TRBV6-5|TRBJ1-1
CASNPGLQNTEAFF
TGTGCCAGCAATCCGGGACTCCAGAACACTGAAGCTTTCTTT
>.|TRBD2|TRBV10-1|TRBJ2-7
CASKPLAGTDYEQYF
TGCGCCAGCAAACCCCTAGCGGGTACTGACTACGAGCAGTACTTC
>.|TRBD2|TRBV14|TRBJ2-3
CASSQSGGSTDTQYF
TGTGCCAGCAGCCAATCGGGGGGGAGCACAGATACGCAGTATTTT
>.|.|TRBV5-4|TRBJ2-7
CASSLAGDLYEQYF
TGTGCCAGCAGCTTGGCGGGGGATCTTTACGAGCAGTACTTC
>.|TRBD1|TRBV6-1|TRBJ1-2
CASRGQLNYGYTF
TGTGCCAGCAGGGGACAGCTTAACTATGGCTACACCTTC
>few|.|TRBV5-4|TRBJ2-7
CASSQDRTLYEQYF
TGTGCCAGCAGCCAAGACAGAACCCTCTACGAGCAGTACTTC
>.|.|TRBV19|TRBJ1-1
CALIGEAFF
TGTGCCCTTATCGGTGAAGCTTTCTTT
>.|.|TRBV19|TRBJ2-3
CASSMGRGTDTQYF
TGTGCCAGTAGTATGGGTCGGGGCACAGATACGCAGTATTTT
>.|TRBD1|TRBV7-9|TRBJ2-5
CSSSLKRGRGETQYF
TGTTCCAGCAGCTTAAAGAGGGGGCGCGGAGAGACCCAGTACTTC
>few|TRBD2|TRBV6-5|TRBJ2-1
CASSPGLAGNNEQFF
TGTGCCAGCAGTCCCGGACTAGCGGGGAATAATGAGCAGTTCTTC
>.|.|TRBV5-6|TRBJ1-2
CASSPHGQKNYGYTF
TGTGCCAGCAGCCCACACGGACAGAAAAACTATGGCTACACCTTC
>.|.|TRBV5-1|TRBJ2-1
CASSDFKEQFF
TGCGCCAGCAGCGACTTTAAAGAGCAGTTCTTC
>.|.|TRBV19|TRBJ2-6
CASSIQGPRAASGANVLTF
TGTGCCAGTAGTATCCAAGGTCCCAGGGCGGCATCTGGGGCCAACGTCCTGACTTTC
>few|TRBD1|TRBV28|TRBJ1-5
CASSSIDRGSNQPQHF
TGTGCCAGCAGTTCCATCGACAGGGGGAGCAATCAGCCCCAGCATTTT
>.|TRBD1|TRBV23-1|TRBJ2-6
CASRNPRDSDSGANVLTF
TGCGCCAGCAGAAACCCACGGGACAGCGACTCTGGGGCCAACGTCCTGACTTTC
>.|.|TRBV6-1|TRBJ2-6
CALHLGANVLTF
TGTGCCTTACATCTGGGGGCCAACGTCCTGACTTTC
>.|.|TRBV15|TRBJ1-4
CATSRALTTNEKLFF
TGTGCCACCAGCAGAGCCCTAACAACTAATGAAAAACTGTTTTTT
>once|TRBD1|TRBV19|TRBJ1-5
CASATAGTGIQPQHF
TGTGCCAGCGCCACGGCCGGGACAGGGATTCAGCCCCAGCATTTT
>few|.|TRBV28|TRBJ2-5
CASRLRGLETQYF
TGTGCCAGCAGGTTAAGGGGGTTAGAGACCCAGTACTTC
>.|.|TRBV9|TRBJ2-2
CASSGLNTGELFF
TGTGCCAGCAGCGGCCTAAACACCGGGGAGCTGTTTTTT